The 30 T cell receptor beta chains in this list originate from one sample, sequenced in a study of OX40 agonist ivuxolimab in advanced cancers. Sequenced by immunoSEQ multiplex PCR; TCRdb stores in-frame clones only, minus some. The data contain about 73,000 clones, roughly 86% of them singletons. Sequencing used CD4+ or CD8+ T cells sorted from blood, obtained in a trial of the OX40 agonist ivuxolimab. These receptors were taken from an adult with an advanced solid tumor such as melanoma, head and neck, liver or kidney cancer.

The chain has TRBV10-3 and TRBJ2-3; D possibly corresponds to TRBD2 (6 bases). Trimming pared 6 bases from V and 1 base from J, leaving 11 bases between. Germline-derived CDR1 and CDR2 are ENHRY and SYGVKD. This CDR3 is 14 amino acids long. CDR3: CAIRQGGGTDTQYF. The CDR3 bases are TGTGCCATCAGGCAGGGAGGTGGCACAGATACGCAGTATTTT.

The CDR3 sequence is CASSGRPNTGELFF. Here the CDR3 DNA reads TGTGCCAGCAGCGGGAGGCCGAACACCGGGGAGCTGTTTTTT. V and J are TRBV9 and TRBJ2-2; possibly TRBD2 for D (5 bases). CDR1 SGDLS and CDR2 YYNGEE come from the germline V gene. With 3 bases removed from V and 0 bases from J, the gap between germline ends came to 6 bases. CDR3 size: 14 residues.

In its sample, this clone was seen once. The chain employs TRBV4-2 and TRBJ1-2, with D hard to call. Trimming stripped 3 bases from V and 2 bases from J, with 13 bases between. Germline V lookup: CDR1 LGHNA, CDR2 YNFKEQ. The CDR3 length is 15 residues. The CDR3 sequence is CASSQDRERNYGYTF. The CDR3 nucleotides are TGTGCCAGCAGCCAGGACCGGGAGCGCAACTATGGCTACACCTTC.

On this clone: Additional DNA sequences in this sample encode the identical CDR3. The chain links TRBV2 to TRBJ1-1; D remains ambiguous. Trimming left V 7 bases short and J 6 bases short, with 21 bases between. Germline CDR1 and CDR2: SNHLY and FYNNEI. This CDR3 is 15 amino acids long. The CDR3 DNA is TGTGCCAGCAATGCCAGGAGGCTGGGTGGCCCTGAAGCTTTCTTT. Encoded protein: CASNARRLGGPEAFF.

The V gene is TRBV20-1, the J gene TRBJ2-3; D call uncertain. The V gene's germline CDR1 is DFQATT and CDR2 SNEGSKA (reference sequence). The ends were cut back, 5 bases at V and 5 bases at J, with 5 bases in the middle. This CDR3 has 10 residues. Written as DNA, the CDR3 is TGCAGTGCTGGGATAGATACGCAGTATTTT. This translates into CSAGIDTQYF.

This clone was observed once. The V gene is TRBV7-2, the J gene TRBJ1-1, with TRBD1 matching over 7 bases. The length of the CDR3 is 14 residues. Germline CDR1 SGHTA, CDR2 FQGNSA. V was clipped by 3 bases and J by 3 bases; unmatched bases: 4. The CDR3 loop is CASSFQGGDTEAFF. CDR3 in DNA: TGTGCCAGCAGCTTTCAGGGGGGGGACACTGAAGCTTTCTTT.

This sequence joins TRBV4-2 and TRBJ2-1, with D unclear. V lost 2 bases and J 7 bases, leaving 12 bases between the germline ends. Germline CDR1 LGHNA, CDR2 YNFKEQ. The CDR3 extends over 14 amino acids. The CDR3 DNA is TGTGCCAGCAGCCAACGACCCTTAACAAATGAGCAGTTCTTC. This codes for CASSQRPLTNEQFF.

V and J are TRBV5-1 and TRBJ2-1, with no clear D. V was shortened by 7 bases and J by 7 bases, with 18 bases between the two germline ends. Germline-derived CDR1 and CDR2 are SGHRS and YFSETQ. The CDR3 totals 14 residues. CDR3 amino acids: CASAAEASSNEQFF. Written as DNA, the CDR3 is TGCGCCAGCGCTGCGGAAGCGTCCTCTAATGAGCAGTTCTTC.

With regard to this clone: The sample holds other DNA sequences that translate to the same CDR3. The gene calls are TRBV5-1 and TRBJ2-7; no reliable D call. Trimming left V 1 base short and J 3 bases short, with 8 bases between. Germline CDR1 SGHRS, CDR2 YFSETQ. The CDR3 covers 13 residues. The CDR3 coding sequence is TGCGCCAGCAGCTTGTCAGGTAACTACGAGCAGTACTTC. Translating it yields CASSLSGNYEQYF.

The CDR3 bases are TGTGCCAGCAGCCAGGGACAGGGACCCGGCGGCTATGGCTACACCTTC. Protein sequence: CASSQGQGPGGYGYTF. The rearrangement links TRBV4-2 to TRBJ1-2; 9 bases are shared with TRBD1. Germline V gene data show CDR1 as LGHNA and CDR2 as YNFKEQ. The CDR3 is 16 amino acids. V trimming: 3 bases; J trimming: 4 bases; junction bases outside the gene matches: 9.

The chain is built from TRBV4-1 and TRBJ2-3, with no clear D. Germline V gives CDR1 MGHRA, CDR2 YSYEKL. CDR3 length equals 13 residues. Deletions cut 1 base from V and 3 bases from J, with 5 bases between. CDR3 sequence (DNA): TGCGCCAGCAGCCAAGTCCAGACAGATACGCAGTATTTT. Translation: CASSQVQTDTQYF.

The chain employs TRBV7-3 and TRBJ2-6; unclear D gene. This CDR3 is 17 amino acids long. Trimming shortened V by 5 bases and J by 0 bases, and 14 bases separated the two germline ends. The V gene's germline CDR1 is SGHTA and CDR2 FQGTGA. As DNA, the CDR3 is TGTGCCAGCAGCGCCTTGATCAGGAGCTCTGGGGCCAACGTCCTGACTTTC. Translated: CASSALIRSSGANVLTF.

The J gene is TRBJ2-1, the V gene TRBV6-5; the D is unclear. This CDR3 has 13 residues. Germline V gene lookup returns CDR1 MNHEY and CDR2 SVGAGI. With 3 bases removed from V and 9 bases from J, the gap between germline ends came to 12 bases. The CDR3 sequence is CASSYALSGEQFF. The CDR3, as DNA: TGTGCCAGCAGTTATGCCCTATCTGGTGAGCAGTTCTTC.

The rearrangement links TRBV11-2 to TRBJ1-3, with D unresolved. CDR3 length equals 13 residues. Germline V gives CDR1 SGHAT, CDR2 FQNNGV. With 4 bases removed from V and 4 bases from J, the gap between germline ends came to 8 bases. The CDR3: CASSSQAGNTIYF. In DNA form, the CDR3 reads TGTGCCAGCAGCTCTCAGGCCGGAAACACCATATATTTT.

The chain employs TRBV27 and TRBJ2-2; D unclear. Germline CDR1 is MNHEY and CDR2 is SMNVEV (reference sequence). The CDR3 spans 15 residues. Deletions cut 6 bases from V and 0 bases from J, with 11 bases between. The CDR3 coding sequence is TGTGCCAGCAGGCCACACCAATCGAACACCGGGGAGCTGTTTTTT. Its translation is CASRPHQSNTGELFF.

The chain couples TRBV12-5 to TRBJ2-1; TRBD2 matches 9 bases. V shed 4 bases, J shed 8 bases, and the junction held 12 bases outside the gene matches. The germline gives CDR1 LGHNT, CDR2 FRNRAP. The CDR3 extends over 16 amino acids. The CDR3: CASGSTLRGGPDEQFF. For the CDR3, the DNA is TGTGCTAGTGGTTCTACGTTGCGGGGGGGCCCGGATGAGCAGTTCTTC.

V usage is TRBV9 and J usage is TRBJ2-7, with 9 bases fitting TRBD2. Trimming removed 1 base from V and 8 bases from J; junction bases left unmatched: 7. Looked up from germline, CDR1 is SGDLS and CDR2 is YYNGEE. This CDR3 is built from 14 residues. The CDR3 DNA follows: TGTGCCAGCAGCGTACGGCCTAGCGGGGATCAGCAGTACTTC. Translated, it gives CASSVRPSGDQQYF.

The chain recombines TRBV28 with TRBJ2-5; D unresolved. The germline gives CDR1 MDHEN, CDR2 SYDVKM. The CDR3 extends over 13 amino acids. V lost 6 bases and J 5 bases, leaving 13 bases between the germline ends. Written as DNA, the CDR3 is TGTGCCAGCAGCCTCCCCGCCACGGAGACCCAGTACTTC. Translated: CASSLPATETQYF.

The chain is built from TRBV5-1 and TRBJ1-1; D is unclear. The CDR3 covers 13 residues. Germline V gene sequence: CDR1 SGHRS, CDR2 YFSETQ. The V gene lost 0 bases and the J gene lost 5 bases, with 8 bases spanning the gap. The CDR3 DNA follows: TGCGCCAGCAGCTTGGTCGGGAAAACTGAAGCTTTCTTT. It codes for CASSLVGKTEAFF.

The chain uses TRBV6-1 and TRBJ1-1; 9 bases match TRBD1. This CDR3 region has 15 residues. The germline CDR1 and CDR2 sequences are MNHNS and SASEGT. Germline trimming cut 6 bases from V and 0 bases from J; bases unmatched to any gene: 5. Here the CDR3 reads CASRLDRGMNTEAFF. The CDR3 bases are TGTGCCAGCAGGCTGGACAGGGGCATGAACACTGAAGCTTTCTTT.

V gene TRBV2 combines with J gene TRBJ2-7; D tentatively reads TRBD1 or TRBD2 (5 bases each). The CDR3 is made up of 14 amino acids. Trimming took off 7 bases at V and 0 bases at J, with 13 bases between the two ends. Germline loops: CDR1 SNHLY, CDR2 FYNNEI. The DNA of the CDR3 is TGTGCCAGCAAGAACCGGGACCACTCCTACGAGCAGTACTTC. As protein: CASKNRDHSYEQYF.

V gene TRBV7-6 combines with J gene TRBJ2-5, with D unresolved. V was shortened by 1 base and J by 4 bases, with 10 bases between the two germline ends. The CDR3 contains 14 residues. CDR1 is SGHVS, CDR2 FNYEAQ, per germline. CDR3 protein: CASSLGAGPETQYF. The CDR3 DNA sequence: TGTGCCAGCAGCTTAGGTGCAGGCCCAGAGACCCAGTACTTC.

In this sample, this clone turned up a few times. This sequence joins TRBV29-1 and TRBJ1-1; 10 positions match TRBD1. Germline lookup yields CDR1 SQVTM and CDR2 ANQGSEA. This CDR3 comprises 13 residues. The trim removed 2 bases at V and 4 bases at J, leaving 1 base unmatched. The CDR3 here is CSVERTGGTEAFF. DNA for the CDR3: TGCAGCGTTGAACGGACAGGGGGCACTGAAGCTTTCTTT.

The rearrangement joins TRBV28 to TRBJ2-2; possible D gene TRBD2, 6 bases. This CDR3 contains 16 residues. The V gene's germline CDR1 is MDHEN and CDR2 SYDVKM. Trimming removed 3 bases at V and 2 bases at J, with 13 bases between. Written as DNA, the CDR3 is TGTGCCAGCAGTTTCGGAGGGTTGGTTAACACCGGGGAGCTGTTTTTT. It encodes CASSFGGLVNTGELFF.

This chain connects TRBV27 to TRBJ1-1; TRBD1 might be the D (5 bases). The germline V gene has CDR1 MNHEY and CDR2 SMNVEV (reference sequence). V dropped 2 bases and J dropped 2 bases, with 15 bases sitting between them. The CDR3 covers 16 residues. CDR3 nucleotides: TGTGCCAGCAGTTTAAGACAGAGTACTATAAACACTGAAGCTTTCTTT. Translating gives CASSLRQSTINTEAFF.

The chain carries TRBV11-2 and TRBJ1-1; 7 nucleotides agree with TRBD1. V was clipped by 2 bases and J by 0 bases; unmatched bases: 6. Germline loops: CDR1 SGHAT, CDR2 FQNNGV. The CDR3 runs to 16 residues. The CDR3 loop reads CASSLQTGAMNTEAFF. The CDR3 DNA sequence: TGTGCCAGCAGCTTACAAACAGGGGCTATGAACACTGAAGCTTTCTTT.

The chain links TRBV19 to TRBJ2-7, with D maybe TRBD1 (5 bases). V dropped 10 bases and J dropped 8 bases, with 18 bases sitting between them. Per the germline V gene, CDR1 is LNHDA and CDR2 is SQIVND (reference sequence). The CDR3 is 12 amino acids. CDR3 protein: CATSTELRKQYF. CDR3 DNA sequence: TGTGCCACCTCGACAGAGTTGAGGAAGCAGTACTTC.

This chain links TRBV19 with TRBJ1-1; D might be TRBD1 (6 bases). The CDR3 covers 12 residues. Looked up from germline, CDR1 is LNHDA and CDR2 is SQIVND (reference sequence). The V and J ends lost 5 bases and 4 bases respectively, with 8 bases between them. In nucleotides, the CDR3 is TGTGCCAGTAGTGACAGGTTCACTGAAGCTTTCTTT. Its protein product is CASSDRFTEAFF.

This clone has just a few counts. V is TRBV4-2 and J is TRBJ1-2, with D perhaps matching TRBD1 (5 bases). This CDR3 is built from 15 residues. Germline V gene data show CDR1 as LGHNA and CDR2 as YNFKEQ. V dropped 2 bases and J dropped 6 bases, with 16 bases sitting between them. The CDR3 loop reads CASSQSNQGSHGYTF. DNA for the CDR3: TGTGCCAGCAGCCAATCCAATCAGGGATCTCATGGCTACACCTTC.

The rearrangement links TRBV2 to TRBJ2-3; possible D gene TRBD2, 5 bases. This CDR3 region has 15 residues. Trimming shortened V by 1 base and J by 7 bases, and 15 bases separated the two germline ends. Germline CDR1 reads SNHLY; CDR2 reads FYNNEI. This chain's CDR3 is CASSEESGSLYTQYF. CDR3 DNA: TGTGCCAGCAGTGAAGAGAGTGGGAGCTTATATACGCAGTATTTT.